This is a list of T cell receptor beta chains from one sample in a study of blood T cell repertoires in COVID-19. The table came from immunoSEQ multiplex PCR; TCRdb's copy has only in-frame clones and leaves some out. This table has fewer than 65,000 clones, around 84% appearing once. The sequenced sample consisted of peripheral blood. The receptors here all came from a human donor in a cohort sampled during active COVID-19. The CDR3 runs from the conserved cysteine through the conserved F or W. The order of the fields is V gene, CDR3 length, J gene, CDR3 protein.

TRBV6-5	16	TRBJ1-3	CASSSPGRASGNTIYF
TRBV7-6	12	TRBJ1-2	CATKGRGQGYTF
TRBV7-2	13	TRBJ1-1	CASSRQGYTEAFF
TRBV30	12	TRBJ2-5	CAWTDNQETQYF
TRBV7-8	13	TRBJ1-2	CASSPQGAVGYTF
TRBV2	15	TRBJ1-2	CASSEAAGDSYGYTF
TRBV5-1	15	TRBJ2-1	CASSLVAGAYNEQFF
TRBV15	16	TRBJ2-7	CATSTNRDRVAYEQYF
TRBV19	13	TRBJ1-1	CASSWGWDTEAFF
TRBV6-2/TRBV6-3	15	TRBJ2-7	CASSYGSGSMPEQYF
TRBV1	14	TRBJ2-7	CTSSPREARYEQYF
TRBV3-1/TRBV3-2	15	TRBJ1-1	CASSRTGGGNTEAFF
TRBV27	15	TRBJ1-5	CASSLGGAYNQPQHF
TRBV27	14	TRBJ1-1	CASSLQGLNTEAFF